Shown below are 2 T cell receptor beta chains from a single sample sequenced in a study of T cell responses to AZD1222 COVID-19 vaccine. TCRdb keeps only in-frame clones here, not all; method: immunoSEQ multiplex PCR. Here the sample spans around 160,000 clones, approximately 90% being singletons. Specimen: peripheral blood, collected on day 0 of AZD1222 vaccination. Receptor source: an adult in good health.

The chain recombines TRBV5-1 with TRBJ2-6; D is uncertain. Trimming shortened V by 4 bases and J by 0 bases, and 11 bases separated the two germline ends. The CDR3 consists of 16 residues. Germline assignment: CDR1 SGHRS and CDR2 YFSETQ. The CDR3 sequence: CASSGRPSSGANVLTF. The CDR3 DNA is TGCGCCAGCAGCGGACGCCCGTCCTCTGGGGCCAACGTCCTGACTTTC.

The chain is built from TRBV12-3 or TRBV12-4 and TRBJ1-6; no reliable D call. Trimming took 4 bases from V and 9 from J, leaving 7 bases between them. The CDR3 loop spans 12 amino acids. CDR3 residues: CASSSPGSPLHF. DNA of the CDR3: TGTGCCAGCAGTTCCCCGGGTTCACCCCTCCACTTT.